This T cell receptor beta chain was sequenced in a study of early stage breast cancer tumors. Study-level findings and limits: Compared with adjacent normal breast tissue, tumors showed 2 to 3-fold greater T cell density and higher clonality. Commonly generated sequences made up most enriched TCRB sequences shared between patients.

With regard to this clone: Its antigen is currently unknown.

Generated by immunoSEQ multiplex PCR, the TCRdb table keeps only in-frame clones and is missing some. The top ten clones hold 9.5% to 13% of a sample with roughly 30,000 clones, 60% to 80% of them seen once. The V segment lost 6 bases and the J segment 7 bases; nucleotides outside the gene matches: 8. CDR1 is LNHDA and CDR2 is SQIVND in the germline V gene (reference sequence). The CDR3 length is 14 residues. Each tumor contributed about 20-50 mg of diced tissue. This sequence was found in a person between 30 and 45 years old with breast cancer. The sample comprised breast tumor tissue. The chain carries TRBV19 and TRBJ2-2; 7 bases match TRBD1. CDR3 sequence reads: CASRGTVSDGELFF. DNA of the CDR3: TGTGCCAGTAGGGGGACAGTTAGTGACGGGGAGCTGTTTTTT.